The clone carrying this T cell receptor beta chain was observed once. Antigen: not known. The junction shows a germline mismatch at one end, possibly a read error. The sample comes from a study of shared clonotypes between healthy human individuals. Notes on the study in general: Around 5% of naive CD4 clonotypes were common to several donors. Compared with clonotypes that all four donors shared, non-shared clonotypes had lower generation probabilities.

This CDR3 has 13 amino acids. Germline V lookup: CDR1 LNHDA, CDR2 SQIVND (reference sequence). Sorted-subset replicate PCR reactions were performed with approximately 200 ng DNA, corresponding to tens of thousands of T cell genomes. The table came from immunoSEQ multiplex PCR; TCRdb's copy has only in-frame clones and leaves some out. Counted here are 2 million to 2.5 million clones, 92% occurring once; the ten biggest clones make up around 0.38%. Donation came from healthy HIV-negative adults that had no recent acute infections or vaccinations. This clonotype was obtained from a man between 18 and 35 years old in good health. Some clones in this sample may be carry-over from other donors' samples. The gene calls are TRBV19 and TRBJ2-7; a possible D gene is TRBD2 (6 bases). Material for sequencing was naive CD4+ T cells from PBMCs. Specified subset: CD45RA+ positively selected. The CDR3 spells CASSIDWSRGLHF. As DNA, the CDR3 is TGTGCCAGTAGTATAGATTGGAGTCGGGGACTCCACTTC.